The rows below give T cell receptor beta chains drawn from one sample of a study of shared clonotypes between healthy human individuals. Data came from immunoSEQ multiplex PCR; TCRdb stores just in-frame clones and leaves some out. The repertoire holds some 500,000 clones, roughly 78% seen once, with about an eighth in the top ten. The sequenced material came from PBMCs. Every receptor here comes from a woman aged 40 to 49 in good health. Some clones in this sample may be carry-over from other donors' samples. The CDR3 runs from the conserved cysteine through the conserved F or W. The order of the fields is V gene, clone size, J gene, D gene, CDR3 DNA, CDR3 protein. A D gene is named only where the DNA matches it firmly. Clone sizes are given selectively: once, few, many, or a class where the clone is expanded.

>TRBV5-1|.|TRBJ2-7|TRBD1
TGCGCCAGCAGCTTGGCGCCGGGACAGGGCTACGAGCAGTACTTC
CASSLAPGQGYEQYF
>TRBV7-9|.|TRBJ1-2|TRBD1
TGTGCCAGCAGCTCCAATAACCCCTTGGACAGGGGGGATGGCTACACCTTC
CASSSNNPLDRGDGYTF
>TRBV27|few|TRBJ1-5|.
TGTGCCAGCAGTTTGGTTGGGGCAAATCAGCCCCAGCATTTT
CASSLVGANQPQHF
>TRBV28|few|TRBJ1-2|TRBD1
TGTGCCAGCAGTTTTCCCGGGACAGGGGTCGCGACCTATGGCTACACCTTC
CASSFPGTGVATYGYTF
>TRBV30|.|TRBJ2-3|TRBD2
TGTGCCTGGAGTATCGGGACTAGCGGGAGGGCTCGGTACACAGATACGCAGTATTTT
CAWSIGTSGRARYTDTQYF
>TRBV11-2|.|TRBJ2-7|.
TGTGCCAGCAGCTTAGTAACAGGGTCGACCTACGAGCAGTACTTC
CASSLVTGSTYEQYF
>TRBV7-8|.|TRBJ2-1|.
TGTGCCAGCAGCTTAGGGGACTTACCCAATGAGCAGTTCTTC
CASSLGDLPNEQFF
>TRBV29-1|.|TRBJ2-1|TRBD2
TGCAGCGTTCTTGGACTAGCTGACAATGAGCAGTTCTTC
CSVLGLADNEQFF
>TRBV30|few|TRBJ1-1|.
TGTGCCCCTTATGGGGGCAGGGTGGGGGCTGAAGCTTTCTTT
CAPYGGRVGAEAFF
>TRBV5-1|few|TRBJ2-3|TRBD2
TGCGCCAGCAGCTCCAGCGGGGCTTTCACAGATACGCAGTATTTT
CASSSSGAFTDTQYF
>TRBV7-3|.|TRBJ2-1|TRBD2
TGTGCCAGCAGCTCAGGACTAGCGGGATACAATGAGCAGTTCTTC
CASSSGLAGYNEQFF
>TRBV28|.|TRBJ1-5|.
TGTGCCAGCAGTTTATCCGGGGTCGAGGGTCGTCAGCCCCAGCATTTT
CASSLSGVEGRQPQHF
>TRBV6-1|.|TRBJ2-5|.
TGTGCCACCCAGGGGGGGACCCAGTACTTC
CATQGGTQYF
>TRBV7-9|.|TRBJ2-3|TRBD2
TGTGCCAGCAGCAATTTCGGCCGGGAGGACACCAGCACAGATACGCAGTATTTT
CASSNFGREDTSTDTQYF
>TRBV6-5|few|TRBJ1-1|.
TGTGCCAGCAGTTACTCGAAAGGATACACTGAAGCTTTCTTT
CASSYSKGYTEAFF
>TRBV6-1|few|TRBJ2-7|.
TGTGCCAGCAGTGAATGGCTCGCGGATCAAGGGGGCGAGCAGTACTTC
CASSEWLADQGGEQYF
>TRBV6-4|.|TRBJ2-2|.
TGTGCCAGCAGTGACTCTCAGGGTGCGGCCGGGGAGCTGTTTTTT
CASSDSQGAAGELFF
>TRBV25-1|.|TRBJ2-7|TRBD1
TGTGCCAGCAGTGAATCGGGGACAGGGGACTACGAGCAGTACTTC
CASSESGTGDYEQYF
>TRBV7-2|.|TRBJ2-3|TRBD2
TGTGCCAGCAGCAAATACGTCCTACAAGCGGGAGGTCGAGCAGATACGCAGTATTTT
CASSKYVLQAGGRADTQYF
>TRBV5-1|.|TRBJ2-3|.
TGCGCCAGCAGTCGGCGCAACACAGATACGCAGTATTTT
CASSRRNTDTQYF
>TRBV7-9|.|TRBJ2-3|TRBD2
TGTGCCAGCAGCTCCCGATTAGCTTTCGGGGGGAGCACAGATACGCAGTATTTT
CASSSRLAFGGSTDTQYF
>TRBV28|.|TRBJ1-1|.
TGTGCCAGCAGTTTAGTTCAGGGTTTGAACACTGAAGCTTTCTTT
CASSLVQGLNTEAFF
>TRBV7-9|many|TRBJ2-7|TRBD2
TGTGCCAGCAGCCCCGGGGTAGCGGGAGAGGAGCAGTACTTC
CASSPGVAGEEQYF
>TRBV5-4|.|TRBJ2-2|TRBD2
TGTGCCAGCAGCTTACTAGCGGGAGGGCATGGGGAGCTGTTTTTT
CASSLLAGGHGELFF
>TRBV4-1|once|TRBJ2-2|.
TGCGCCAGCAGCCGCGGCGTGAACACCGGGGAGCTGTTTTTT
CASSRGVNTGELFF
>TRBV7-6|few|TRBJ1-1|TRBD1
TGTGCCAGCAGCCGAGACAGGGTTTGGGGTGAAGCTTTCTTT
CASSRDRVWGEAFF
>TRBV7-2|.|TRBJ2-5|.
TGTGCCAGCAGCCAGAGGGGGCAAGAGACCCAGTACTTC
CASSQRGQETQYF
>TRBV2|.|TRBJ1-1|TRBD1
TGTGCCAGCAGTCTTGACCAGGGGGCAGGCACTGAAGCTTTCTTT
CASSLDQGAGTEAFF
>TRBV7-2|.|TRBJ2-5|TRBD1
TGTGCCAGCAGCTTAGCGGGTGGACAGGGGGGGCAAGAGACCCAGTACTTC
CASSLAGGQGGQETQYF
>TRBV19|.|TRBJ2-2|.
TGTGCCAGTAGTATAGACCCCGGGGACGGGGGGGAGCTGTTTTTT
CASSIDPGDGGELFF
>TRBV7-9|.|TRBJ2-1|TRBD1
TGTGCCAGCAGCCCAAGGGACAGCAATGAGCAGTTCTTC
CASSPRDSNEQFF
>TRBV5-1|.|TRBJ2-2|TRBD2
TGCGCCAGCAGCCCAGTAGCGGGTGCGAACACCGGGGAGCTGTTTTTT
CASSPVAGANTGELFF
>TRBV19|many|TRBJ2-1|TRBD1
TGTGCCAGTGACAGGGGCTATGAGCAGTTCTTC
CASDRGYEQFF
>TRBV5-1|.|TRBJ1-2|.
TGCGCCAGCAGCCCCACCAGGTCCCATGGCTACACCTTC
CASSPTRSHGYTF
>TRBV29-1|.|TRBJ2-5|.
TGCAGCGTTGAGTGGCTGGAGGAGACCCAGTACTTC
CSVEWLEETQYF
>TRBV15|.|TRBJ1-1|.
TGTGCCACCAGCAGAGGCGGGGGAGGTACTGAAGCTTTCTTT
CATSRGGGGTEAFF
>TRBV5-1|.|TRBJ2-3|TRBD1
TGCGCCAGCAAACAGGGGGAGGTAACAGATACGCAGTATTTT
CASKQGEVTDTQYF
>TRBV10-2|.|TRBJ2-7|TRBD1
TGCGCCAGCAGTTTCCCAGGGGGCTACGAGCAGTACTTC
CASSFPGGYEQYF
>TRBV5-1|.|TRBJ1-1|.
TGCGCCAGCAGCTCCCAGGCGAACACTGAAGCTTTCTTT
CASSSQANTEAFF
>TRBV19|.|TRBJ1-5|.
TGTGCCAGTAGTATTTTTCCAGGGTCTAATCAGCCCCAGCATTTT
CASSIFPGSNQPQHF
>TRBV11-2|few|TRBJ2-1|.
TGTGCCAGCAGTCGGCTAGTGGGCGTGGCCAATGAGCAGTTCTTC
CASSRLVGVANEQFF
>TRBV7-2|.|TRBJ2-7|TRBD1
TGTGCCAGCAGCTTAGGGACAGGGGGTTCCTACGAGCAGTACTTC
CASSLGTGGSYEQYF
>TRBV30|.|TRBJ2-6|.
TGTGCCTGGTCTTTGGCTGGGGCCAACGTCCTGACTTTC
CAWSLAGANVLTF
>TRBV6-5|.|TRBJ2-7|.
TGTGCCAGCAGTTACGGTTCGCCAGGGTTATCGTACGAGCAGTACTTC
CASSYGSPGLSYEQYF
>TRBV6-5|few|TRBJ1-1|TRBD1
TGTGCCAGCAGCCGCCGACAGGGTGAAGCTTTCTTT
CASSRRQGEAFF
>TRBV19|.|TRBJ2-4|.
TGTGCCAGTAGTATAAGACAGTTATTAGCCAAAAACATTCAGTACTTC
CASSIRQLLAKNIQYF
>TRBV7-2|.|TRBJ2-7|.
TGTGCCAGCAGTACACTGGGTCCCTACGAGCAGTACTTC
CASSTLGPYEQYF
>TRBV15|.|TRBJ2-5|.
TGTGCCACCAGCGGGGACTGGCGAAATCAAGAGACCCAGTACTTC
CATSGDWRNQETQYF
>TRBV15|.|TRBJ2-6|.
TGTGCCACCAGCGGGACAATTCTATTCCCGGGAGGGGCCAACGTCCTGACTTTC
CATSGTILFPGGANVLTF
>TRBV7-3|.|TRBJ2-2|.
TGTGCCAGCAGCCCCACCGGCCAGAACACCGGGGAGCTGTTTTTT
CASSPTGQNTGELFF
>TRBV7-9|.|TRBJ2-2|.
TGTGCCAGCAGCTTAGTTCCAGAGTGGGTGTTTTTT
CASSLVPEWVFF
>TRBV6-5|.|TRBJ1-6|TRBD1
TGTGCCAGCAGTTCGACAGGGTCGGGGTCACCCCTCCACTTT
CASSSTGSGSPLHF
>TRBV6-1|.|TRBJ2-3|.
TGTGCCAGCAGTGTGACCACAGATACGCAGTATTTT
CASSVTTDTQYF